This T cell receptor beta chain was identified during a study of control samples from healthy donors and cancer patients. Germline CDR1 is MNHEY and CDR2 is SMNVEV (reference sequence). The CDR3 extends over 15 amino acids. The V and J ends lost 0 bases and 1 base respectively, with 9 bases between them. Profiling relied on immunoSEQ multiplex PCR, and the TCRdb table lists in-frame clones only, not all of them. This sample has some 54,000 clones, with roughly 96% found just once. This clone was counted a single time. Sequencing used blood. The chain couples TRBV27 to TRBJ1-1, with D maybe TRBD1 (5 bases). The source of this sequence is a woman in her thirties in good health. This CDR3 is CASSLSRTPNTEAFF. In DNA, the CDR3 is TGTGCCAGCAGTTTATCGCGGACACCGAACACTGAAGCTTTCTTT.